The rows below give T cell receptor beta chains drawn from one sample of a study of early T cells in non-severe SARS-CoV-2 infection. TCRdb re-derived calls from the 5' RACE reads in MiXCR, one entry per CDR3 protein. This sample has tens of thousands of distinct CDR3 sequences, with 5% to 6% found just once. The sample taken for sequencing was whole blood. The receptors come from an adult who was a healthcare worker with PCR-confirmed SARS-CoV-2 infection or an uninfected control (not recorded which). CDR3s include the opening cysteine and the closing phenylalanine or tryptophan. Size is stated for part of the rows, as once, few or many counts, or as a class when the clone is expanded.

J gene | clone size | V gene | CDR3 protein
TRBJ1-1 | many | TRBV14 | CASSQRRGGEAFF
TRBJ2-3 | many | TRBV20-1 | CSASLSSGGWWTDTQYF
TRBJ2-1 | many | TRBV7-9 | CASSPGQYNEQFF
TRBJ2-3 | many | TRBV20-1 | CSARESGGGTDTQYF
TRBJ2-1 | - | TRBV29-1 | CSGPFGNEQFF
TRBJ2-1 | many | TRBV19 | CASNGVSYNEQFF
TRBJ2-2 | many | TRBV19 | CASSPGPPVTGSTGELFF
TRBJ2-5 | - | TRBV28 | CASSTTGKETQYF
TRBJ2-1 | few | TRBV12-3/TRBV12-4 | CASSLRIAGVDNEQFF
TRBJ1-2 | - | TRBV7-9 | CASSRTGRENGYTF
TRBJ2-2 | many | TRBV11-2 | CASSLDDRDTGELFF
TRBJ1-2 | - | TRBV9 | CASNPGQGYGYTF
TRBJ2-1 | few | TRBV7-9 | CASSLAGGDNEQFF
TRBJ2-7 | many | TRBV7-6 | CASRVRGAYEQYF
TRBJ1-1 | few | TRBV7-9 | CASSFDRTEAFF
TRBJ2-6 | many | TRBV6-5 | CASSTQGLGANVLTF
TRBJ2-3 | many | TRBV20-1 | CSAQDWRQSTDTQYF
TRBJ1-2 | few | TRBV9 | CASSPQGAVYGYTF
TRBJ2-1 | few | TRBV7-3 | CASSASTSGGSVEQFF
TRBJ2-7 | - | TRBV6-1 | CASSGAGALDEQYF
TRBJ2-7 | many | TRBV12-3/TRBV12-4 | CASSLSGGAQEQYF
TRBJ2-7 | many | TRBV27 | CASSLTASYEQYF
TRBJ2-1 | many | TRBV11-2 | CASSLDVGYGLRQFF
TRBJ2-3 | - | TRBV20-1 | CSARERSRASGSTDTQYF
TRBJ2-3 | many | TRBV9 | CASSPSATGALDTQYF